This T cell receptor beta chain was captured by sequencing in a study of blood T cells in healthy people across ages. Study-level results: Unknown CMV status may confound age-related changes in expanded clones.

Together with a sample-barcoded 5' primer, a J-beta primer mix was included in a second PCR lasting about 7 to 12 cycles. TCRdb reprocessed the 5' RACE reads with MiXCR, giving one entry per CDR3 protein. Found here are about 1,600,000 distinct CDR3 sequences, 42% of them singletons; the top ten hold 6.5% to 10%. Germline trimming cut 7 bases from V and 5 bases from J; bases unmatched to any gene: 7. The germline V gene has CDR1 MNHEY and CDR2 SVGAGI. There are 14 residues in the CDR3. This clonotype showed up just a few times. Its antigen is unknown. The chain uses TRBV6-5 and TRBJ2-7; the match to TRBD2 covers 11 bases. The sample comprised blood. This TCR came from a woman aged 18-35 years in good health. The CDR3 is CASNWTSGFDEQYF. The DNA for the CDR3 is TGTGCCAGCAACTGGACTAGCGGGTTTGACGAGCAGTACTTC.